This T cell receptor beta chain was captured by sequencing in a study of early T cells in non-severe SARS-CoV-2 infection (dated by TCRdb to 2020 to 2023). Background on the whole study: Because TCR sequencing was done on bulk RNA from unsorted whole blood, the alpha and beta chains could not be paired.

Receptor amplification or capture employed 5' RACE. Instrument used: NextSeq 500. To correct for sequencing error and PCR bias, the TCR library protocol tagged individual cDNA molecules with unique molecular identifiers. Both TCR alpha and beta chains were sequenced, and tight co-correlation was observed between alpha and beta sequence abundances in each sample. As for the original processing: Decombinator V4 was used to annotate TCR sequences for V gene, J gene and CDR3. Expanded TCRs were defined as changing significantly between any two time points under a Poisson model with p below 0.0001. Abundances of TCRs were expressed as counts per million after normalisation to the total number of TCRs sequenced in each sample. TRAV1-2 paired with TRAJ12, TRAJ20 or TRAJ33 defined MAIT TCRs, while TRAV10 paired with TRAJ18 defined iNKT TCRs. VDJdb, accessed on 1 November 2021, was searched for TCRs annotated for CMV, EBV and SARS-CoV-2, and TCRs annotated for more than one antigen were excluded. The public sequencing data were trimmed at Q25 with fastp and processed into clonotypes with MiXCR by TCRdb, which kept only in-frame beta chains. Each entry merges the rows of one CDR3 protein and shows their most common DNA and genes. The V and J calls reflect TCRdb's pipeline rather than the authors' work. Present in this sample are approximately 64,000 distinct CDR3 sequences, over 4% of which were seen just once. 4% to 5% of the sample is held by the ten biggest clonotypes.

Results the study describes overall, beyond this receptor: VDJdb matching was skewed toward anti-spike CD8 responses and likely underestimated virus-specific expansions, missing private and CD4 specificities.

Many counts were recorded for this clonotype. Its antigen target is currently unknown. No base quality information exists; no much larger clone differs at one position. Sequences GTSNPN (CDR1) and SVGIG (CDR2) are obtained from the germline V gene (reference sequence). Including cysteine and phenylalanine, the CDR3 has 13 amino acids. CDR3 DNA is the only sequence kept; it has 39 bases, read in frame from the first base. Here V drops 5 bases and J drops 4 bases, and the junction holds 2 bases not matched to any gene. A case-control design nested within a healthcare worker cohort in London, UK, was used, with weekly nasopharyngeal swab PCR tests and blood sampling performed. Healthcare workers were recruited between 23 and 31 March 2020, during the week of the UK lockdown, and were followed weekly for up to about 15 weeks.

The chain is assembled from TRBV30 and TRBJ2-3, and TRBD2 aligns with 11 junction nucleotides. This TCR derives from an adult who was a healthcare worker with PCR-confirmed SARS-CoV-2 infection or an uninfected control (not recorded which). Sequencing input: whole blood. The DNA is TGTGCCTGGGCTAGCGGGGGGCCAGATACGCAGTATTTT. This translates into CAWASGGPDTQYF.